These 3 T cell receptor beta chains share one sample of origin, sequenced in a study of human T cells and chemical hapten exposure. This sample's time point: pre-sensitization, week 0. Treatment given: therapeutic diphenylcyclopropenone sensitization with weekly scalp DPC. TCRdb recomputed calls from the RACE reads with MiXCR, one row per CDR3 protein. The sample holds 350,000 to 400,000 distinct CDR3 sequences, about 5.1% seen once. Sequencing was performed on whole blood, taken in connection with sensitization to the hapten diphenylcyclopropenone (DPC). These receptors were taken from a woman aged 45-65 years with alopecia areata. Some clones in this sample may be carry-over from other donors' samples.

Regarding this clonotype: A much larger clone sits a single nucleotide away, making a read error possible. This chain uses TRBV12-5 with TRBJ2-1; tentative D call: TRBD1 (6 bases). The germline V gene encodes CDR1 LGHNT and CDR2 FRNRAP. CDR3 length: 15 residues. V shed 6 bases and J shed 0 bases, with 12 bases lying between them. The CDR3: CASGFGQSSYNEQFF. Here the CDR3 DNA reads TGTGCTAGTGGATTTGGACAGAGCTCCTACAATGAGCAGTTCTTC.

The table lists this clonotype with a few counts. The V and J genes are TRBV5-1 and TRBJ2-7; D remains ambiguous. Germline-derived CDR1 and CDR2 are SGHRS and YFSETQ. The CDR3 length is 12 residues. The ends were cut back, 5 bases at V and 6 bases at J, with 12 bases in the middle. The CDR3 nucleotides are TGCGCCAGCAGGCTGGTGGGAACCGAGCAGTACTTC. Amino acid sequence: CASRLVGTEQYF.

The chain joins TRBV20-1 to TRBJ1-6; 11 bases agree with TRBD1. The V gene's germline CDR1 is DFQATT and CDR2 SNEGSKA (reference sequence). Trimming took 0 bases from V and 5 from J; bases not matched to a gene: 6. This CDR3 spans 17 amino acids. The DNA for the CDR3 is TGCAGTGCTAGAGATGCGGGACAGGGGGGTAATAATTCACCCCTCCACTTT. Its translation: CSARDAGQGGNNSPLHF.